The present T cell receptor (beta chain) was sequenced within a study of graft-versus-host responses after intestinal transplantation. Study context: Recipients got multivisceral, liver-intestinal, or isolated intestinal transplants. Regarding the study as a whole: There were GvH clones found in recipient marrow, and some of them appeared first in ileum or blood.

With regard to this clone: Antigen: not known.

The CDR3 length is 13 residues. Trimming left V 0 bases short and J 12 bases short, with 12 bases between. From germline, CDR1 is MGHRA and CDR2 YSYEKL. Clones were read by immunoSEQ multiplex PCR, and TCRdb kept only the in-frame ones, dropping some. Among approximately 110,000 clones listed, 93% were seen once. The chain recombines TRBV4-1 with TRBJ1-5, with a weak D call TRBD1 (6 bases). This TCR was recovered from a human donor who was the organ donor for an intestinal transplant. The specimen comprised unstimulated CD8+ T cells sorted from spleen or lymph node cells, sampled before transplant. CDR3 loop: CASSQEPDSNQHF. CDR3 DNA sequence: TGCGCCAGCAGCCAAGAGCCGGACAGTAACCAGCATTTT.